Below, one TCR beta chain is given with its context. The sample originates from a study of T cell responses to AZD1222 COVID-19 vaccine. Study background: Timing groups of about 4 and about 12 weeks for second doses were pooled.

Method: immunoSEQ multiplex PCR; TCRdb's copy keeps in-frame clones and lacks some. The sample lists around 110,000 clones, roughly 87% occurring once. Germline values: CDR1 MDHEN, CDR2 SYDVKM. Trimming removed 5 bases from V and 8 bases from J, with 12 bases in between. CDR3 length equals 12 residues. The material sequenced was peripheral blood, taken on day 0 of AZD1222 vaccination. This clonotype was sampled from an adult in good health. The rearrangement joins TRBV28 to TRBJ1-2, with TRBD1 as a possible D gene (5 bases). CDR3 amino acids: CASSDDSWGYTF. The DNA of the CDR3 is TGTGCCAGCAGTGACGACAGCTGGGGCTACACCTTC.